The 8 T cell receptor beta chains listed next were all sequenced from one sample in a study of blood T cell repertoires in COVID-19. Only in-frame clones appear in the TCRdb table, and some are missing; sequencing was by immunoSEQ multiplex PCR. The sample has roughly 93,000 clones, more than 75% seen once. Sequenced material: peripheral blood. These receptors were obtained from a human donor in a cohort sampled during active COVID-19.

This chain links TRBV30 with TRBJ2-7; maybe TRBD1 (7 bases). From germline, CDR1 is GTSNPN and CDR2 SVGIG (reference sequence). The V end was cut by 3 bases, the J end by 6 bases, with 18 bases between. The CDR3 covers 14 residues. CDR3 coding DNA: TGTGCCTGGAGCCAGGGGGGCCCGCCCTTCGAGCAGTACTTC. Translation: CAWSQGGPPFEQYF. Looking up the rest from reference TRBV30 and TRBJ2-7 gives the full variable domain: SQTIHQWPATLVQPVGSPLSLECTVEGTSNPNLYWYRQAAGRGLQLLFYSVGIGQISSEVPQNLSASRPQDRQFILSSKKLLLSDSGFYLCAWSQGGPPFEQYFGPGTRLTVT.

V is TRBV28 and J is TRBJ1-2, with 11 positions matching TRBD1. Looked up from germline, CDR1 is MDHEN and CDR2 is SYDVKM. J was trimmed by 8 bases and V by 7 bases; bases with no gene match: 6. The CDR3 length is 13 residues. In DNA, the CDR3 is TGTGCCAGCAAGGACAGGGGGCCTTGGGGCTACACCTTC. Encoded protein: CASKDRGPWGYTF.

The rearrangement uses TRBV7-8 and TRBJ1-3; possible D gene TRBD1, 6 bases. The CDR3 covers 18 residues. Germline-derived CDR1 and CDR2 are SGHVS and FQNEAQ. The ends were cut back, 2 bases at V and 3 bases at J, with 20 bases in the middle. This chain's CDR3 is CASSLLPDSLAIGNTIYF. The CDR3 DNA follows: TGTGCCAGCAGCTTACTTCCGGACAGCCTAGCTATTGGAAACACCATATATTTT.

CDR3 DNA sequence: TGTGCCAGCAGCTTGGCCCTACTGGGCCCAGATACGCAGTATTTT. It codes for CASSLALLGPDTQYF. The chain links TRBV5-5 to TRBJ2-3; D remains ambiguous. CDR1 and CDR2 (germline): SGHKS, YYEKEE (reference sequence). The CDR3 runs 15 residues. Trimming took 0 bases from V and 4 from J, leaving 12 bases between them.

The chain has TRBV5-1 and TRBJ2-1; possible D gene TRBD2, 6 bases. Germline V gene lookup returns CDR1 SGHRS and CDR2 YFSETQ. The CDR3 covers 14 residues. V lost 1 base and J 4 bases, leaving 9 bases between the germline ends. CDR3 bases: TGCGCCAGCAGCTTGACTAGCCAATACAATGAGCAGTTCTTC. Amino acid sequence: CASSLTSQYNEQFF.

The rearrangement uses TRBV28 and TRBJ2-3; 10 bases match TRBD1. The germline V gene has CDR1 MDHEN and CDR2 SYDVKM. With 9 bases clipped from V and 0 bases from J, the junction kept 15 bases outside the gene matches. This CDR3 has 18 residues. The CDR3 loop reads CASRRGTGEITSTDTQYF. The CDR3 nucleotides are TGTGCCAGTCGAAGGGGGACAGGGGAGATTACTAGCACAGATACGCAGTATTTT.

The rearrangement links TRBV24-1 to TRBJ1-4; 9 bases match TRBD1. The V and J ends lost 2 bases and 7 bases, in that order; junction bases with no gene match: 7. Germline CDR1 reads KGHDR; CDR2 reads SFDVKD. This CDR3 region has 16 residues. The CDR3 sequence: CATSDYPGQGGEKLFF. CDR3 nucleotides: TGTGCCACCAGTGATTATCCGGGACAGGGCGGTGAAAAACTGTTTTTT.

The rearrangement uses TRBV2 and TRBJ1-2; TRBD1 matches at 11 bases. Germline assignment: CDR1 SNHLY and CDR2 FYNNEI. This CDR3 comprises 15 residues. Germline trimming cut 3 bases from V and 4 bases from J; bases unmatched to any gene: 4. The CDR3 spells CASSEGQGGSYGYTF. The CDR3 coding sequence is TGTGCCAGCAGTGAGGGACAGGGGGGTTCCTATGGCTACACCTTC.